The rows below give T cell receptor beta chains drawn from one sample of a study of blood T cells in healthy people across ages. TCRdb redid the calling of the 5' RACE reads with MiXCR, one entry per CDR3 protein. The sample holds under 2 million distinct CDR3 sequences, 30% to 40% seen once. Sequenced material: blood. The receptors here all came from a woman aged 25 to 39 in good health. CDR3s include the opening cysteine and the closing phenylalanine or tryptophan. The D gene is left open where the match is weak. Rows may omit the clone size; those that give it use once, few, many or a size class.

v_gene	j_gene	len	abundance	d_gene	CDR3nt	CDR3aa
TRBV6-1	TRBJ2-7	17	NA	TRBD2	TGTGCCAGCAGAAAAGGACTAGCGGGCCTTTTCGGTTACGAGCAGTACTTC	CASRKGLAGLFGYEQYF
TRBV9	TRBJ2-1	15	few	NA	TGTGCCAGCAGCCTGACTAGTTTCTCCTACAATGAGCAGTTCTTC	CASSLTSFSYNEQFF
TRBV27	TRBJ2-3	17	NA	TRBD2	TGTGCCAGCAGTTTATGGTCTAGCGGCCCTAGCACAGATACGCAGTATTTT	CASSLWSSGPSTDTQYF
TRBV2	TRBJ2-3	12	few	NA	TGTGCCAGCAGTGAAGAGTTTGGTACGCAGTATTTT	CASSEEFGTQYF
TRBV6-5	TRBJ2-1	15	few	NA	TGTGCCAGCAGATCTGGGGCCGGGGTCGTCAATGAGCAGTTCTTC	CASRSGAGVVNEQFF
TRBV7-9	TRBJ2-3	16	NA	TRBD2	TGTGCCAGCAGTCTAGCCCGCGGGAGAAGCGGAGATACGCAGTATTTT	CASSLARGRSGDTQYF
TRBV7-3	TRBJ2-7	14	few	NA	TGTGCCAGCAGCCAAGACTACCTAACCTACGAGCAGTACTTC	CASSQDYLTYEQYF
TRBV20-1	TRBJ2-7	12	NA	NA	TGCAGTGCTGCGGGACCTACGTACGAGCAGTACTTC	CSAAGPTYEQYF
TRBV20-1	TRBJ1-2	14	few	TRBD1	TGCAGTGCTAGAGAGACACAGGGGGTATGGGACTACACCTTC	CSARETQGVWDYTF
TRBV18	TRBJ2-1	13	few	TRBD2	TGTGCCAGCTCACCGCGGGAGAACAATGAGCAGTTCTTC	CASSPRENNEQFF
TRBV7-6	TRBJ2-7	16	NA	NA	TGTGCCAGCAGCTTGGGGGGCAGGGGGTATGGAGAGGAGCAGTACTTC	CASSLGGRGYGEEQYF
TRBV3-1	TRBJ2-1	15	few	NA	TGTGCCAGCAGCCAAGGCCTGGATAGGGGGGATGAGCAGTTCTTC	CASSQGLDRGDEQFF
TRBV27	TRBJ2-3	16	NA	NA	TGTGCCAGCAGTTACGAGGGACTGGAGAGGGCAGATACGCAGTATTTT	CASSYEGLERADTQYF
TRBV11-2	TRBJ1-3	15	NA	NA	TGTGCCAGCAGCGCGGACACCTACTCTGGAAACACCATATATTTT	CASSADTYSGNTIYF
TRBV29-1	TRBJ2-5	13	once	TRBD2	TGCAGCGTTTTAGCGGGGGGAGCCTACAAGCAGTACTTC	CSVLAGGAYKQYF
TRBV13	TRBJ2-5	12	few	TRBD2	TGTGCCAGCAGCTTAGGCCAGGGAGGGCAGTACTTC	CASSLGQGGQYF
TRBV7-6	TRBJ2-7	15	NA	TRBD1	TGTGCCAGCAGCCCTCGGACAGGATGGGGCGACGAGCAGTACTTC	CASSPRTGWGDEQYF
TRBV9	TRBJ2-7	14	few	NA	TGTGCCAGCAGCCCTCGTTCAGGGCCATACGAGCAGTACTTC	CASSPRSGPYEQYF
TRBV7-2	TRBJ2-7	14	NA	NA	TGTGCCAGCAGCTTGGTGGGGCCCCGAGGCGAGCAGTACTTC	CASSLVGPRGEQYF
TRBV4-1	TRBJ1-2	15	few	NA	TGCGCCAGCAGCCAGAATCAGGGTAAGGGAGATGGCTACACCTTC	CASSQNQGKGDGYTF
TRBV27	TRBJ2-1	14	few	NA	TGTGCCAGCACCCTGGGACTCTCCTCCAATGAGCAGTTCTTC	CASTLGLSSNEQFF
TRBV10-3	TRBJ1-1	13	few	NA	TGTGCCATCAGTGACCCCACCAACACTGAAGCTTTCTTT	CAISDPTNTEAFF
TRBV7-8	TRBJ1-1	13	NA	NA	TGTGCCAGCAGCTTAGCGTACCCCCCAGGGGTTTTCTTT	CASSLAYPPGVFF
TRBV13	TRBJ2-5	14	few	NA	TGTGCCAGCAGTTCGGGACGAAAATTGGGGACCCAGTACTTC	CASSSGRKLGTQYF
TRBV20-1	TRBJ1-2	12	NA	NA	TGCAGTGCTTTCAAGGGGAAGAGAGGCTACACCTTC	CSAFKGKRGYTF
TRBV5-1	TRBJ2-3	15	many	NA	TGTGCCAGCAGTTTAGCAGGTCAAAGCACAGATACGCAGTATTTT	CASSLAGQSTDTQYF
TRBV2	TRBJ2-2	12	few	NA	TGTGCCAGCAGTGTTGGGTCCGGGGAGCTGTTTTTT	CASSVGSGELFF
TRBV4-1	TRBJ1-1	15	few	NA	TGCGCCAGCAGCCAAGATCGTCTACAGGGCCCTGAAGCTTTCTTT	CASSQDRLQGPEAFF
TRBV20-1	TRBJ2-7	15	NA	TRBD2	TGCAGTGCTGACCGGACTAGCGGGTTATTCTACGAGCAGTACTTC	CSADRTSGLFYEQYF
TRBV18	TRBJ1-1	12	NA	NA	TGTGCCAGCTCACCAAGACAGACTGAAGCTTTCTTT	CASSPRQTEAFF
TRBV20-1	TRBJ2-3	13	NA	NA	TGCAGTGCTGGCCGGACTAGCACAGATACGCAGTATTTT	CSAGRTSTDTQYF
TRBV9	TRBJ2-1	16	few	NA	TGTGCCAGCAGCCCGCCTGGGGTCTCGTCCTACAATGAGCAGTTCTTC	CASSPPGVSSYNEQFF
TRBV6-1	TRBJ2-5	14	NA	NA	TGTGCCAGCAGCGGAGCGTTAGGGGGGGAGACCCAGTACTTC	CASSGALGGETQYF
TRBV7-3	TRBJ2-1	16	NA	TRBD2	TGTGCCAGCAGCTCCCCGCTAGCGGGTCCCATCGCGGAGCAGTTCTTC	CASSSPLAGPIAEQFF
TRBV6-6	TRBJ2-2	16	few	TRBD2	TGTGCCAGCAGTTCCACTAGCGGGGTGAACACCGGGGAGCTGTTTTTT	CASSSTSGVNTGELFF
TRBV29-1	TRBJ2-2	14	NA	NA	TGCAGCGTTGAAGACATAGCAGTCACCGGGGAGCTGTTTTTT	CSVEDIAVTGELFF
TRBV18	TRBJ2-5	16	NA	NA	TGTGCCAGCTCACCACTGGTGGGGTCCGGACAGGAGACCCAGTACTTC	CASSPLVGSGQETQYF
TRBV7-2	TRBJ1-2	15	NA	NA	TGTGCCAGCAGCCCCCGAACGGCCCAGAACTATGGCTACACCTTC	CASSPRTAQNYGYTF
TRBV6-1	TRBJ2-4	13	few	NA	TGTGCCAGCAGTGAAGCCCTTAAAAACATTCAGTACTTC	CASSEALKNIQYF
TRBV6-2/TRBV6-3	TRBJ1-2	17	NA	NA	TGTGCCAGCAACAGAAGAGGGACCTCAACTACTAACTATGGCTACACCTTC	CASNRRGTSTTNYGYTF
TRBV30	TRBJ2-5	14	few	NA	TGTGCCTGGAGTGTACGGGTCCGTCAGGAGACCCAGTACTTC	CAWSVRVRQETQYF
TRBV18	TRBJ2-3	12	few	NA	TGTGCCAGCTCACCAGCCCAGCAAGCGCAGTATTTT	CASSPAQQAQYF
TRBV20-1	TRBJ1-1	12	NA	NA	TGCAGTGCTAGGGGGCAGAACACTGAAGCTTTCTTT	CSARGQNTEAFF
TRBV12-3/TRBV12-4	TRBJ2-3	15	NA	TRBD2	TGTGCCAGCAGTCGTTTAGCGGGGGGGTCGGATGCGCAGTATTTT	CASSRLAGGSDAQYF
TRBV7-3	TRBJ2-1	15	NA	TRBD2	TGTGCCAGCAGTCTTAGCGGGACCGGGCGAAATGAGCAGTTCTTC	CASSLSGTGRNEQFF
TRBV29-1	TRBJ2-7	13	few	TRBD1	TGCAGCGTTGAAAGACAGGGGGGAGACGAGCAGTACTTC	CSVERQGGDEQYF
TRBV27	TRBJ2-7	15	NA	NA	TGTGCCAGCAGTTTAATTGGGATCATGAGTCTAGAGCAGTACTTC	CASSLIGIMSLEQYF
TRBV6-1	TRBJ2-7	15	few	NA	TGTGCCAGCCTTAGTAGGACGATTCTAACCTACGAGCAGTACTTC	CASLSRTILTYEQYF
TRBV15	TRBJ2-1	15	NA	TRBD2	TGTGCCACCGGTTGGACTAGCGGCCCCTACAATGAGCAGTTCTTC	CATGWTSGPYNEQFF
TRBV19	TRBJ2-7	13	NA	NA	TGTGCCAGGAGTATTGGCCTAGCTTACGAGCAGTACTTC	CARSIGLAYEQYF